Below are 19 T cell receptor beta chains sequenced from a single sample in a study of T cell repertoires in cytomegalovirus infection. TCRdb recomputed calls from the reads with MiXCR, one row per CDR3 protein. This sample has around 450,000 distinct CDR3 sequences, with roughly 30% found just once. The sequencing sample was made of PBMCs. The receptors originated from a human donor in good health (CMV status not recorded). Some clones in this sample may be carry-over from other donors' samples.

This chain uses TRBV10-3 with TRBJ2-1; possibly TRBD2 for D (6 bases). Per germline, CDR1 ENHRY and CDR2 SYGVKD. V lost 4 bases, J lost 8 bases, and 12 bases lay in between. The CDR3 has 13 amino acids. In nucleotides, the CDR3 is TGTGCCATCAGTGGATATGGAGGGGATGAGCAGTTCTTC. Amino acids: CAISGYGGDEQFF.

This sequence joins TRBV4-2 and TRBJ2-2; 9 bases fit TRBD2. This CDR3 region has 18 residues. The V and J ends lost 5 bases and 5 bases, in that order; junction bases with no gene match: 15. Germline lookup yields CDR1 LGHNA and CDR2 YNFKEQ. CDR3 nucleotide sequence: TGTGCCAGCAGCTTTCGTCCCGGGACTAGCAGCGGTACCGGGGAGCTGTTTTTT. Encoded protein: CASSFRPGTSSGTGELFF.

This clonotype was seen only a few times. The V call is TRBV5-4, the J call TRBJ2-1; D is perhaps TRBD2 (6 bases). The CDR3 spans 15 residues. CDR1 is SGHNT, CDR2 YYREEE, per germline (reference sequence). V was pared by 0 bases and J by 3 bases, with 10 bases between. The CDR3 bases are TGTGCCAGCAGCTTGGATTTCGGGGGCTACAATGAGCAGTTCTTC. This gives the protein CASSLDFGGYNEQFF.

The rearrangement uses TRBV4-1 and TRBJ2-5, with TRBD1 matching over 8 bases. The trim removed 2 bases at V and 4 bases at J, leaving 6 bases unmatched. CDR1 and CDR2 from the germline V gene are MGHRA and YSYEKL. CDR3 length: 15 residues. CDR3 protein: CASSQPQGALETQYF. The DNA of the CDR3 is TGCGCCAGCAGCCAACCCCAGGGGGCTTTAGAGACCCAGTACTTC.

The genes are TRBV7-9 and TRBJ1-1; D unresolved. Germline V gives CDR1 SEHNR, CDR2 FQNEAQ (reference sequence). CDR3 length: 14 residues. Between the trimmed V and J ends, which lost 7 bases and 1 base, there was a span of 13 bases. Here the CDR3 DNA reads TGTGCCAGCACCCCTATAGGGCAGAACACTGAAGCTTTCTTT. Amino acids: CASTPIGQNTEAFF.

This clonotype turned up a few times. The chain is built from TRBV7-6 and TRBJ1-2, with D perhaps matching TRBD1 (5 bases). CDR1 is SGHVS, CDR2 FNYEAQ, per germline. The length of the CDR3 is 13 residues. The V gene lost 1 base and the J gene lost 6 bases, with 9 bases spanning the gap. The CDR3 DNA follows: TGTGCCAGCAGCTTAGGGGGGACGGATGGCTACACCTTC. Its protein is CASSLGGTDGYTF.

The CDR3 loop is CASRSSTGMGSPLHF. CDR3 in DNA: TGTGCCAGCAGGAGTTCGACAGGGATGGGTTCACCCCTCCACTTT. The chain is built from TRBV28 and TRBJ1-6; 7 bases fit TRBD1. V was pared by 6 bases and J by 9 bases, with 11 bases of the junction left unmatched. The CDR3 runs to 15 residues. Per germline, CDR1 MDHEN and CDR2 SYDVKM.

This clonotype occurred many times. This chain uses TRBV6-1 with TRBJ2-1, with 10 nucleotides matching TRBD2. V lost 6 bases to trimming and J lost 5 bases; unmatched junction nucleotides: 16. The CDR3 runs to 18 residues. From germline, CDR1 is MNHNS and CDR2 SASEGT. CDR3 DNA: TGTGCCAGCAGACCGGGACAATTCCTAGCGGGGGAGGACAATGAGCAGTTCTTC. As protein: CASRPGQFLAGEDNEQFF.

This chain connects TRBV20-1 to TRBJ2-7, with D perhaps matching TRBD1 or TRBD2 (5 bases each). The V gene's germline CDR1 is DFQATT and CDR2 SNEGSKA (reference sequence). The CDR3 sequence is 14 residues long. The V end lost 3 bases, the J end lost 0 bases, and 12 bases lay between the germline ends. The CDR3 loop reads CSARGRSSSYEQYF. In nucleotides, the CDR3 is TGCAGTGCTAGGGGACGCTCGAGCTCCTACGAGCAGTACTTC.

The rearrangement uses TRBV6-1 and TRBJ1-1; 7 bases fit TRBD1. Germline CDR1 reads MNHNS; CDR2 reads SASEGT. V lost 4 bases to trimming and J lost 6 bases; unmatched junction nucleotides: 5. The CDR3 runs 13 residues. This CDR3 reads CASSVDREAEAFF. In DNA form, the CDR3 reads TGTGCCAGCAGTGTAGACAGGGAAGCTGAAGCTTTCTTT.

The gene calls are TRBV4-1 and TRBJ1-4; TRBD1 matches 7 bases. Germline CDR1 reads MGHRA; CDR2 reads YSYEKL. The CDR3 is made up of 13 amino acids. V gave up 8 bases and J gave up 8 bases; unmatched junction bases: 8. The CDR3 is CASGGGLGEKLFF. The CDR3 nucleotides read TGCGCCAGCGGAGGGGGCTTAGGAGAAAAACTGTTTTTT.

The rearrangement joins TRBV7-7 to TRBJ2-1; 8 bases map to TRBD1. The CDR3 runs 15 residues. Trimming at V came to 5 bases and at J to 3 bases, leaving 6 bases not matched to a gene. Germline lookup yields CDR1 SSHAT and CDR2 FNYEAQ (reference sequence). CDR3 in amino acids: CASSTDRASYNEQFF. For the CDR3, the DNA is TGTGCCAGCAGCACGGACAGGGCCAGCTACAATGAGCAGTTCTTC.

J is TRBJ2-7 and V is TRBV6-2 or TRBV6-3, with D perhaps matching TRBD1 (6 bases). CDR1 is MNHEY, CDR2 SVGEGT, per germline. The V gene lost 6 bases and the J gene lost 3 bases, with 9 bases spanning the gap. CDR3 length: 12 residues. The CDR3: CASRQGIYEQYF. The CDR3 coding sequence is TGTGCCAGCAGACAGGGAATCTACGAGCAGTACTTC.

The gene calls are TRBV12-3 or TRBV12-4 and TRBJ1-1; D unresolved. The CDR3 loop spans 14 amino acids. The V gene lost 4 bases and the J gene lost 9 bases, with 18 bases spanning the gap. CDR3 nucleotides: TGTGCCAGCAGTTCTCGTGTAGAGTGGGAGCAAGCTTTCTTT. It translates to CASSSRVEWEQAFF.

This chain uses TRBV28 with TRBJ1-2, with 7 bases that match TRBD1. The V gene's germline CDR1 is MDHEN and CDR2 SYDVKM. V lost 3 bases to trimming and J lost 1 base; unmatched junction nucleotides: 11. This CDR3 is built from 17 residues. The CDR3 protein is CASSLRLTGTDNYGYTF. The CDR3 bases are TGTGCCAGCAGTTTGAGACTAACCGGGACAGATAACTATGGCTACACCTTC.

This clonotype was detected many times. The V and J genes are TRBV7-7 and TRBJ2-1, with 8 bases aligning to TRBD1. Trimming took 1 base from V and 6 from J; bases not matched to a gene: 5. The V gene's germline CDR1 is SSHAT and CDR2 FNYEAQ (reference sequence). This CDR3 spans 15 amino acids. The CDR3, as DNA: TGTGCCAGCAGCTTAGGGCAGGGGGCTTTCAATGAGCAGTTCTTC. Translating gives CASSLGQGAFNEQFF.

The chain joins TRBV7-6 to TRBJ2-7; the match to TRBD1 covers 8 bases. Germline-derived CDR1 and CDR2 are SGHVS and FNYEAQ. CDR3 length: 15 residues. Trimming removed 5 bases from V and 2 bases from J; junction bases left unmatched: 8. CDR3 protein: CASSPDRVGPYEQYF. The CDR3 DNA follows: TGTGCCAGCAGCCCGGACAGGGTAGGTCCCTACGAGCAGTACTTC.

In its sample, this clonotype was seen many times. The V and J genes are TRBV7-2 and TRBJ2-5, with D uncertain. The CDR3 spans 13 residues. Germline CDR1 and CDR2: SGHTA and FQGNSA. Trimming shortened V by 5 bases and J by 2 bases, and 9 bases separated the two germline ends. This CDR3 is CASSTPLQETQYF. CDR3 sequence (DNA): TGTGCCAGCAGCACCCCGCTACAAGAGACCCAGTACTTC.

Details on this clonotype: This may stem from a read error, because a much larger clone lies one nucleotide away. The genes are TRBV19 and TRBJ1-1, with D hard to call. The CDR3 contains 14 residues. CDR1 LNHDA and CDR2 SQIVND come from the germline V gene (reference sequence). CDR3 loop: CASSIAGRNTEALF. CDR3 DNA sequence: TGTGCCAGTAGTATAGCTGGGAGGAACACTGAAGCTTTATTT.